This T cell receptor beta chain stems from a study of shared clonotypes between healthy human individuals. Whole-study context: CD8 memory received one plate per donor, CD8 naive two, CD4 memory three and CD4 naive three.

Concerning this clone itself: Its matching antigen is unknown.

The table came from immunoSEQ multiplex PCR; TCRdb's copy has only in-frame clones and leaves some out. Of roughly 2.5 million clones detected, over 85% appear once; the ten largest clones hold around 0.14%. The donors were all Caucasian adults (living in Nashville, Tennessee). Study-wide results and limits: Only blood samples were collected, and tissue repertoires likely differ.

Germline V lookup: CDR1 MGHDK, CDR2 SYGVNS. CDR3 length equals 17 residues. Trimming stripped 4 bases from V and 3 bases from J, with 21 bases between. The sequence was obtained from a man between 18 and 29 years old in good health. V gene TRBV25-1 combines with J gene TRBJ1-1, with a tentative D call TRBD1 (5 bases). What was sequenced was naive CD4+ T cells sorted from blood. Subset described: CD45RA+ positively selected. The DNA of the CDR3 is TGTGCCAGCAGTGGAATTGGGGGGGGAGGGCGGTACACTGAAGCTTTCTTT. This sequence encodes CASSGIGGGGRYTEAFF.